These T cell receptor beta chains were read from a single sample in a study of T-cell reconstitution after alpha-beta-depleted transplantation in children. TCRdb recomputed calls from the PCR reads with MiXCR, one row per CDR3 protein. The sample yields just under 550,000 distinct CDR3 sequences, around 16% seen once. The source material was PBMCs from the stem cell graft donor, sampled from the stem cell graft. The receptor source for this set is a human donor who donated a stem cell graft to a child with acute lymphoblastic leukemia. Both conserved end residues are part of each CDR3. A D gene is named only where the DNA matches it firmly. A row's size may be missing; if present it is once, few, many or a size class.

few	TRBJ1-6	TRBV5-1	-	TGCGCCAGCAGCACCGACGGGGGGAATTCACCCCTCCACTTT	CASSTDGGNSPLHF
-	TRBJ2-3	TRBV4-1	-	TGCGCCAGCACTACTCTGACAGGGAGGTCAGATACGCAGTATTTT	CASTTLTGRSDTQYF
few	TRBJ2-6	TRBV29-1	TRBD2	TGCAGCGTTGAGTCTAGCGGGACACCGGGCTCTGGGGCCAACGTCCTGACTTTC	CSVESSGTPGSGANVLTF
-	TRBJ2-5	TRBV29-1	-	TGCAGCGTTGAGCTCGGAGGGAGTGGCAGCTTCCAAGAGACCCAGTACTTC	CSVELGGSGSFQETQYF
few	TRBJ2-1	TRBV6-1	TRBD2	TGTGCCAGCAGTGAAAGAAGAAGACTAGCGCCCGTCAATGAGCAGTTCTTC	CASSERRRLAPVNEQFF
-	TRBJ1-1	TRBV5-1	-	TGCGCCAGCAGCTTCCAGGCCATGAACACTGAAGCTTTCTTT	CASSFQAMNTEAFF
-	TRBJ2-1	TRBV5-1	-	TGCGCCAGCAGCTTGGCAGGGGGGCGGGCCTTGAATGAGCAGTTCTTC	CASSLAGGRALNEQFF
few	TRBJ2-3	TRBV5-1	TRBD2	TGCGCCAGCAGCTTCTGGACTAGCGGGGAGACAGATACGCAGTATTTT	CASSFWTSGETDTQYF
-	TRBJ2-1	TRBV5-1	TRBD1	TGCGCCAGCAGCCGGACAGGGTTCGATGAGCAGTTCTTC	CASSRTGFDEQFF
few	TRBJ1-2	TRBV29-1	TRBD1	TGCAGCGTTGTGGAGACAGGGGTCGGCTACACCTTC	CSVVETGVGYTF
few	TRBJ2-3	TRBV4-1	-	TGCGCCAGCAGCCAGGACCCGCACGATACGCAGTATTTT	CASSQDPHDTQYF
few	TRBJ1-1	TRBV7-9	TRBD1	TGTGCCAGCAGCTTAAGCGGTCGACAGGGAAGTGAAGCTTTCTTT	CASSLSGRQGSEAFF
-	TRBJ2-7	TRBV7-2	TRBD1	TGTGCCAGCAGCTTAGGACAGGGGGCGTGGGCAACCTACGAGCAGTACTTC	CASSLGQGAWATYEQYF
few	TRBJ1-2	TRBV24-1	TRBD1	TGTGCCACCAGTGACCCAAGGGGGCTGCATGGCTACACCTTC	CATSDPRGLHGYTF
-	TRBJ2-3	TRBV9	-	TGTGCCAGCAGTGTTGGGGGCCTGGGGACAGATACGCAGTATTTT	CASSVGGLGTDTQYF
-	TRBJ2-3	TRBV18	-	TGTGCCAGCTCACCATTTGAAATGGGAATATTGGGAGATACGCAGTATTTT	CASSPFEMGILGDTQYF
few	TRBJ2-1	TRBV9	TRBD2	TGTGCCAGCAGCGGGACCGGGACTAGCGGGAGCTATGAGCAGTTCTTC	CASSGTGTSGSYEQFF
-	TRBJ2-1	TRBV11-2	TRBD2	TGTGCCAGCAGAAGGCGGGAGGGGGACAATGAGCAGTTCTTC	CASRRREGDNEQFF
few	TRBJ2-7	TRBV2	-	TGTGCCAGCAGTTCCCCTAGCGCCGGGCAGTACTTC	CASSSPSAGQYF
-	TRBJ2-2	TRBV7-6	TRBD2	TGTGCCAGCAGGGAAACAGCGGGAGGTGTCACCGGGGAGCTGTTTTTT	CASRETAGGVTGELFF
-	TRBJ2-1	TRBV23-1	-	TGCGCCAGCAGTCAATCCGGGACATACTCCTACAATGAGCAGTTCTTC	CASSQSGTYSYNEQFF
-	TRBJ2-7	TRBV12-3/TRBV12-4	TRBD2	TGTGCCAGCAGTGGACTAGCGGGAGCCGAGGAGCAGTACTTC	CASSGLAGAEEQYF
-	TRBJ2-7	TRBV7-8	TRBD2	TGTGCCAGCAGCTTAGTACTAGCGGCCCCCTACGAGCAGTACTTC	CASSLVLAAPYEQYF
few	TRBJ2-7	TRBV4-1	-	TGCGCCAGCGGCGAGGACCGGGTAGAGACCTACGAGCAGTACTTC	CASGEDRVETYEQYF
-	TRBJ2-7	TRBV20-1	TRBD1	TGCAGTGCCAGACCAAGACAGGGCTACGAGCAGTACTTC	CSARPRQGYEQYF
few	TRBJ2-1	TRBV7-3	TRBD1	TGTGCCAGCAGCTTACCAGGGGGCGGTCATAATGAGCAGTTCTTC	CASSLPGGGHNEQFF
few	TRBJ2-7	TRBV10-3	TRBD2	TGTGCCATCAGTGAGTCGACTCTTATAGCGGGAATCTACGAGCAGTACTTC	CAISESTLIAGIYEQYF
-	TRBJ2-1	TRBV4-1	TRBD2	TGCGCCAGCAAGTTGAGCCCAGCGGGAGGTTCCTACAATGAGCAGTTCTTC	CASKLSPAGGSYNEQFF
few	TRBJ1-3	TRBV5-1	-	TGCGCCAGCAGCTTCAGCGGGACCATATATTTT	CASSFSGTIYF
few	TRBJ2-7	TRBV5-1	-	TGCGCCAGCAGCCCACAGAGTACCTACGAGCAGTACTTC	CASSPQSTYEQYF
few	TRBJ2-5	TRBV29-1	-	TGCAGCGTTGAAGGGGACTTGGAATGGGAGACCCAGTACTTC	CSVEGDLEWETQYF
few	TRBJ2-1	TRBV20-1	TRBD2	TGCAGTGCTATTTTGGTCAAGCGGGAAAACAATGAGCAGTTCTTC	CSAILVKRENNEQFF
-	TRBJ2-7	TRBV10-2	-	TGCGCCAGCAGTGAACCACCTTTTCGGACGCCATACGAGCAGTACTTC	CASSEPPFRTPYEQYF
-	TRBJ2-3	TRBV5-1	-	TGCGCCAGCAGCTTGGCGGGAGTCCAAACAGATACGCAGTATTTT	CASSLAGVQTDTQYF
-	TRBJ2-1	TRBV4-1	-	TGCGCCAGCAGCCAAGGAGTGTTTGGTGGTAGACGGAATGAGCAGTTCTTC	CASSQGVFGGRRNEQFF
few	TRBJ1-1	TRBV7-8	-	TGTGCCAGCAGCTTAGGTCCCAGGAAGTGGAACACTGAAGCTTTCTTT	CASSLGPRKWNTEAFF
-	TRBJ2-1	TRBV20-1	TRBD2	TGCAGTGCTAGGTTCTGGGGGGGTGGTGGTGAGCAGTTCTTC	CSARFWGGGGEQFF
few	TRBJ1-1	TRBV6-1	-	TGTGCCAGCAGTGAAAGACAACCCTTAGGCCAAGCTTTCTTT	CASSERQPLGQAFF
-	TRBJ2-7	TRBV29-1	TRBD2	TGCAGCGTTGCAGGGACTAGCGGGAGTTTTAGGCCCTACGAGCAGTACTTC	CSVAGTSGSFRPYEQYF
few	TRBJ2-3	TRBV7-3	-	TGTGCCAGCAGCAAAGACGGTCTGCCAGATACGCAGTATTTT	CASSKDGLPDTQYF
few	TRBJ1-2	TRBV20-1	TRBD1	TGCAGTGCTAGAGATTTTCAGGGCAGGGGGGACTATGGCTACACCTTC	CSARDFQGRGDYGYTF
few	TRBJ2-2	TRBV9	TRBD2	TGTGCCAGCAGCGCGGGACTAGCGGGAGGGCCAAACACCGGGGAGCTGTTTTTT	CASSAGLAGGPNTGELFF
-	TRBJ1-5	TRBV27	-	TGTGCCAGCTCACCATGGGAGGTCCATCAGCCCCAGCATTTT	CASSPWEVHQPQHF
few	TRBJ1-2	TRBV5-1	-	TGCGCCAGCAGCTTGTCGCCTACAGGGTCCCATCTCCACTATGGCTACACCTTC	CASSLSPTGSHLHYGYTF
few	TRBJ1-1	TRBV5-1	TRBD1	TGCGCCAGCAGCCCCTTTGACAGGGTCACTGAAGCTTTCTTT	CASSPFDRVTEAFF
-	TRBJ2-5	TRBV5-1	-	TGCGCCAGCAGCCTCGGCGCAGGGTCGGGACCCCAAGAGACCCAGTACTTC	CASSLGAGSGPQETQYF
-	TRBJ2-7	TRBV12-3/TRBV12-4	TRBD2	TGTGCCAGCAGTTCGGCGGATTGGTTAGCGGGAGGGGCGGCCTCTCACGAGCAGTACTTC	CASSSADWLAGGAASHEQYF
many	TRBJ2-3	TRBV9	-	TGTGCCAGCAGCGAATACGAGACTAGCACAGATACGCAGTATTTT	CASSEYETSTDTQYF
-	TRBJ2-4	TRBV7-9	TRBD1	TGTGCCAGCAGCTCTCTTCAGGGGGCGGAGGACTTC	CASSSLQGAEDF
few	TRBJ2-3	TRBV6-1	TRBD2	TGTGCCAGCAAAACTAGCGGGGGCACAGATACGCAGTATTTT	CASKTSGGTDTQYF
-	TRBJ2-5	TRBV15	-	TGTGCCACCAGCAGAGTTGGATCCCAAGAGACCCAGTGCTTC	CATSRVGSQETQCF
-	TRBJ2-7	TRBV4-1	TRBD1	TGCGCCAGCAGCCAAGAGGTCCCAGGGGGTGTATACGAGCAGTACTTC	CASSQEVPGGVYEQYF
-	TRBJ2-7	TRBV20-1	TRBD2	TGCAGTGCTGGACCGATTAGCGGGAGAACCTACGAGCAGTACTTC	CSAGPISGRTYEQYF
few	TRBJ2-1	TRBV20-1	TRBD2	TGCAGTGCTAGAGACCTGACTAGCGGGGCCTACAATGAGCAGTTCTTC	CSARDLTSGAYNEQFF